Below are 15 T cell receptor beta chains sequenced from a single sample in a study of T cell repertoires in cytomegalovirus infection. For these receptors, no antigen is known. One entry per CDR3 protein, called by TCRdb with MiXCR from the reads. Found here are nearly 700,000 distinct CDR3 sequences, 30% to 35% of them singletons; the top ten hold 18%. The sequencing here drew on cultured PBMCs, taken from culture after CMV antigen stimulation. The source is a human donor in good health (CMV status not recorded). Some clones in this sample may be carry-over from other donors' samples.

The J gene is TRBJ1-5, the V gene TRBV6-6; weak D call: TRBD1 (6 bases). V was pared by 6 bases and J by 6 bases, with 9 bases between. There are 12 residues in the CDR3. Germline CDR1 MNHNY, CDR2 SVGAGI (reference sequence). CDR3 DNA sequence: TGTGCCAGCAGATCAGGGGTTCAGCCCCAGCATTTT. Translating it yields CASRSGVQPQHF.

The V gene is TRBV7-2, the J gene TRBJ2-7; the D gene is possibly TRBD1 (5 bases). Trimming removed 4 bases from V and 3 bases from J, with 19 bases in between. Germline CDR1 is SGHTA and CDR2 is FQGNSA. The CDR3 is made up of 16 amino acids. CDR3 protein: CASSSEVAGLFYEQYF. The CDR3 region has the DNA TGTGCCAGCAGCTCCGAAGTGGCAGGGCTTTTCTACGAGCAGTACTTC.

This clonotype has only a few counts. The CDR3 loop is CASSPLDLHHTQYF. CDR3 DNA: TGTGCCAGCAGCCCCCTGGACCTTCATCATACGCAGTATTTT. This sequence joins TRBV11-2 and TRBJ2-3; D call uncertain. The germline V and J ends were trimmed by 5 bases and 7 bases, with 16 bases remaining between them. Germline values: CDR1 SGHAT, CDR2 FQNNGV. The CDR3 runs 14 residues.

The genes are TRBV6-4 and TRBJ1-1; D uncertain. Trimming removed 2 bases at V and 7 bases at J, with 11 bases between. CDR3 size: 13 residues. Germline loops: CDR1 MRHNA, CDR2 SNTAGT. CDR3 DNA: TGTGCCAGCAGTGACCCTCTGACGAATGAAGCTTTCTTT. Translation: CASSDPLTNEAFF.

The chain carries TRBV6-1 and TRBJ2-5; the D is unclear. Trimming left V 3 bases short and J 3 bases short, with 14 bases between. Germline CDR1 and CDR2: MNHNS and SASEGT. This CDR3 has 15 amino acids. The DNA of the CDR3 is TGTGCCAGCAGTGATTCCGGGCTGAATAAAGAGACCCAGTACTTC. It translates to CASSDSGLNKETQYF.

This clonotype was picked up a small number of times. This sequence joins TRBV4-3 and TRBJ1-2; TRBD1 aligns across 9 bases. Looked up from germline, CDR1 is LGHNA and CDR2 is YSLEER. Trimming at V came to 3 bases and at J to 3 bases, leaving 20 bases not matched to a gene. The CDR3 extends over 20 amino acids. Here the CDR3 reads CASSHPYRGGQGTEYYGYTF. The CDR3 region has the DNA TGCGCCAGCAGCCACCCCTATCGAGGGGGACAGGGTACAGAGTACTATGGCTACACCTTC.

The chain joins TRBV7-2 to TRBJ2-3; a possible D gene is TRBD2 (5 bases). This CDR3 is 14 amino acids long. The V and J ends lost 5 bases and 5 bases respectively, with 14 bases between them. CDR1 and CDR2 (germline): SGHTA, FQGNSA. CDR3 sequence: CASSPTSAVDTQYF. CDR3 sequence (DNA): TGTGCCAGCAGCCCCACTAGTGCGGTAGATACGCAGTATTTT. Using reference TRBV7-2 and TRBJ2-3 for the parts outside the CDR3, the full variable domain is GAGVSQSPSNKVTEKGKDVELRCDPISGHTALYWYRQSLGQGLEFLIYFQGNSAPDKSGLPSDRFSAERTGGSVSTLTIQRTQQEDSAVYLCASSPTSAVDTQYFGPGTRLTVL.

This clonotype has a count of ten or more. This chain links TRBV7-6 with TRBJ2-1; D may be TRBD2 (6 bases). V was clipped by 8 bases and J by 1 base, with 12 bases between them. The germline V gene has CDR1 SGHVS and CDR2 FNYEAQ. This CDR3 region has 14 residues. The CDR3 here is CASALRESYNEQFF. CDR3 bases: TGTGCCAGCGCCCTACGGGAGTCCTACAATGAGCAGTTCTTC. Supplemented by reference TRBV7-6 and TRBJ2-1, the full variable domain reads GAGVSQSPRYKVTKRGQDVALRCDPISGHVSLYWYRQALGQGPEFLTYFNYEAQQDKSGLPNDRFSAERPEGSISTLTIQRTEQRDSAMYRCASALRESYNEQFFGPGTRLTVL.

This clonotype appeared a single time. This chain links TRBV7-9 with TRBJ1-2; perhaps TRBD1 as D (5 bases). The CDR3 spans 19 residues. Trimming took off 1 base at V and 2 bases at J, with 23 bases between the two ends. Germline CDR1 and CDR2: SEHNR and FQNEAQ (reference sequence). CDR3 sequence reads: CASSLGPLAGHTENYGYTF. The CDR3 DNA follows: TGTGCCAGCAGCTTAGGACCGTTGGCAGGGCACACCGAAAACTATGGCTACACCTTC. Full variable domain (outside the CDR3, taken from reference TRBV7-9 and TRBJ1-2): DTGVSQNPRHKITKRGQNVTFRCDPISEHNRLYWYRQTLGQGPEFLTYFQNEAQLEKSRLLSDRFSAERPKGSFSTLEIQRTEQGDSAMYLCASSLGPLAGHTENYGYTFGSGTRLTVV.

This rearrangement joins TRBV6-1 to TRBJ2-5, with 8 bases that match TRBD1. This CDR3 has 13 amino acids. V trimming: 8 bases; J trimming: 1 base; junction bases outside the gene matches: 3. CDR1 and CDR2 from the germline V gene are MNHNS and SASEGT. The CDR3 here is CASVDRGQETQYF. The CDR3 nucleotides are TGTGCCAGCGTCGACAGGGGCCAAGAGACCCAGTACTTC.

J is TRBJ2-7 and V is TRBV5-6, with D perhaps being TRBD1 or TRBD2 (5 bases each). Germline CDR1 is SGHDT and CDR2 is YYEEEE. The CDR3 totals 12 residues. V was shortened by 4 bases and J by 13 bases, with 18 bases between the two germline ends. In DNA form, the CDR3 reads TGTGCCAGCAGCCACTCGGGGTTGGGGGACTACTTC. It specifies CASSHSGLGDYF. The full variable domain, completed using reference TRBV5-6 and TRBJ2-7, is DAGVTQSPTHLIKTRGQQVTLRCSPKSGHDTVSWYQQALGQGPQFIFQYYEEEERQRGNFPDRFSGHQFPNYSSELNVNALLLGDSALYLCASSHSGLGDYFGPGTRLTVT.

This clonotype was counted between two and nine times. The chain is built from TRBV7-9 and TRBJ2-1, with TRBD2 matching over 9 bases. The CDR3 covers 17 residues. Germline CDR1 and CDR2: SEHNR and FQNEAQ (reference sequence). After removal of 5 bases from V and 8 bases from J, the junction contained 16 bases not matched to a gene. The CDR3 DNA reads TGTGCCAGCAGCCCAGGGGGATGGCGGGGGGGCCTCGATGAGCAGTTCTTC. This encodes CASSPGGWRGGLDEQFF.

The chain links TRBV6-1 to TRBJ2-1; the match to TRBD2 covers 10 bases. Trimming at V came to 11 bases and at J to 9 bases, leaving 13 bases not matched to a gene. The CDR3 is 14 amino acids. CDR1 is MNHNS, CDR2 SASEGT, per germline. The CDR3 DNA reads as TGTGCCGGCGCCGGACTAGCGGAGAACGGTGAGCAGTTCTTC. It is translated as CAGAGLAENGEQFF.

The J gene is TRBJ2-2, the V gene TRBV10-3, with TRBD2 matching over 8 bases. Germline CDR1 and CDR2: ENHRY and SYGVKD. After removal of 3 bases from V and 7 bases from J, the junction contained 10 bases not matched to a gene. The CDR3 is made up of 16 amino acids. The CDR3 spells CAISETSGGLVGELFF. CDR3 DNA: TGTGCCATCAGTGAAACCAGCGGGGGTTTAGTCGGGGAGCTGTTTTTT.

The chain joins TRBV15 to TRBJ1-3; D not resolved. Germline CDR1 and CDR2: LNHNV and YYDKDF (reference sequence). V lost 0 bases to trimming and J lost 1 base, with 7 bases between them. CDR3 length: 15 residues. The CDR3 is CATSRDMGSGNTIYF. CDR3 DNA sequence: TGTGCCACCAGCAGAGATATGGGGTCTGGAAACACCATATATTTT.